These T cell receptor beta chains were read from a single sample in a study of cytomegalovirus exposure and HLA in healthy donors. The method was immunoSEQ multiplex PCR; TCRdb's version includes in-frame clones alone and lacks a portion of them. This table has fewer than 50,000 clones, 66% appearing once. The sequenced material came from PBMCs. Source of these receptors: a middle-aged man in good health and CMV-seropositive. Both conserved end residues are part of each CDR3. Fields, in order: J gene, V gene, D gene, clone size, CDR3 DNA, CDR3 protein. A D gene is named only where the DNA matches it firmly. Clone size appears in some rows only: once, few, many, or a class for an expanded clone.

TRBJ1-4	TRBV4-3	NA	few	TGCGCCAGCAGTCAACAGGTCGCAACTAATGAAAAACTGTTTTTT	CASSQQVATNEKLFF
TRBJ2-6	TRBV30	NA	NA	TGTGCCCGTGGGGACACAAGCTCTGGGGCCAACGTCCTGACTTTC	CARGDTSSGANVLTF
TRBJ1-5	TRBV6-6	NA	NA	TGTGCCAGCAGTTACATGGGCAGCCGTCCGGATCAGCCCCAGCATTTT	CASSYMGSRPDQPQHF
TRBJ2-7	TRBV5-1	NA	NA	TGCGCCAGCAGCTTGGTGCCGGGGAGGAGCTCCTACGAGCAGTACTTC	CASSLVPGRSSYEQYF
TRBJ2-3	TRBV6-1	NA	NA	TGTGCCAGCAGTGAAGGGGGGCCAACAGATACGCAGTATTTT	CASSEGGPTDTQYF
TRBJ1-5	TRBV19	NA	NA	TGTGCCAGTGGCGAGGAGCAGCCCCAGCATTTT	CASGEEQPQHF
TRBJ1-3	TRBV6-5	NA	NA	TGTGCCAGCAACCCCGGACAGTCCTCTGGAAACACCATATATTTT	CASNPGQSSGNTIYF
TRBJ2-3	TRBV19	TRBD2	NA	TGTGCCACTGGGGGTAGCGGGGACGCAGATACGCAGTATTTT	CATGGSGDADTQYF
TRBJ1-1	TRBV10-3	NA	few	TGTGCCATCAATCGACAGGCGCAAGGGAACACTGAAGCTTTCTTT	CAINRQAQGNTEAFF
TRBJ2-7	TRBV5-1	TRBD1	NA	TGCGCCAGCAGCGAGGGACAGGGAGTTAACGAGCAGTACTTC	CASSEGQGVNEQYF
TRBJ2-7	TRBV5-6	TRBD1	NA	TGTGCCAGCAGCTTGAGGGGTCGAGGACAGGGCATCGAGCAGTACTTC	CASSLRGRGQGIEQYF
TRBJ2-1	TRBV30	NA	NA	TGTGCCTGGAGTGTTGTCTATGAGCAGTTCTTC	CAWSVVYEQFF
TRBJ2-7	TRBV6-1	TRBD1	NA	TGTGCCAGCAGTGCCGGGACAGGGGCTGGGAGCTACGAGCAGTACTTC	CASSAGTGAGSYEQYF
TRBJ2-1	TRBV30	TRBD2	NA	TGTGCCTGGAGTGTCCGCGGGGGGGGCCTTAATGAGCAGTTCTTC	CAWSVRGGGLNEQFF
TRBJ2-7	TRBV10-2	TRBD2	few	TGCGCCAGCAGTGGCCCCTCGCGGGGGGTCTACGAGCAGTACTTC	CASSGPSRGVYEQYF
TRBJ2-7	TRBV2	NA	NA	TGTGCCAGCAGGAGCAGCGAGAGCTCCTACGAGCAGTACTTC	CASRSSESSYEQYF
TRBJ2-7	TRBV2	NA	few	TGTGCCAGCAGCGATGCGAGCTACGAGCAGTACTTC	CASSDASYEQYF
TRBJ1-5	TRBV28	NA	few	TGTGCCAGCAGTTTATTGTCAGGGGCGGATACTCAGCCCCAGCATTTT	CASSLLSGADTQPQHF
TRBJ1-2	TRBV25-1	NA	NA	TGTGCCAGCAGGGACATAAATAACTATGGCTACACCTTC	CASRDINNYGYTF
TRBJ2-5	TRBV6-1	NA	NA	TGTGCCAGCAGTGAAGACCCGGGGGTAGAGACCCGGTACTTC	CASSEDPGVETRYF
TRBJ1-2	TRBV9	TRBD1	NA	TGTGCCAGCAGCGCGACAGGGGGCCGGGGCTACACCTTC	CASSATGGRGYTF
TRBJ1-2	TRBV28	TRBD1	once	TGTGCCAGCAGGGAAGGGGGCGATGGCTATGGCTACACCTTC	CASREGGDGYGYTF
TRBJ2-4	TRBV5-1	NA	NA	TGCGCCAGCAGCTTGGAGGAGGGTAACATTCAGTACTTC	CASSLEEGNIQYF
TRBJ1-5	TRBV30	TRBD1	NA	TGTGCCTGGAGTTCTACAGGGGATGGTCAGCCCCAGCATTTT	CAWSSTGDGQPQHF
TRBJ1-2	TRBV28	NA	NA	TGTGCCAGCACCCTTCAGGGGAGACTCTATGGCTACACCTTC	CASTLQGRLYGYTF
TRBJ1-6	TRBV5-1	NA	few	TGCGCCAGCAGCTTGTGGGGGGGGAGGGATTCACCCCTCCACTTT	CASSLWGGRDSPLHF
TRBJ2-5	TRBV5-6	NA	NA	TGTGCCAGCAGCTTTGGCTGGGGCGACCAAGAGACCCAGTACTTC	CASSFGWGDQETQYF
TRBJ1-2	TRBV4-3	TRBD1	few	TGCGCCAGCAGCACCTCGACAGGGTGGAGTGATGGCTACACCTTC	CASSTSTGWSDGYTF
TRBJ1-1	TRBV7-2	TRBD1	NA	TGTGCCAGCAGCTACCACAGGGGAACTGAAGCTTTCTTT	CASSYHRGTEAFF
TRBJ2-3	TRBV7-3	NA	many	TGTGCCAGCAGCTTACTTCCCGGGGGGCTTCGGGGCACAGATACGCAGTATTTT	CASSLLPGGLRGTDTQYF
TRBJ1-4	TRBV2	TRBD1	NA	TGTGCCAGCAGAGATCAGGGGGGTGATGAAAAACTGTTTTTT	CASRDQGGDEKLFF
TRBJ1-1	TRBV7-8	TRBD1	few	TGTGCCAGCAGCTCCCAGGGGGGCCGGCTGAACACTGAAGCTTTCTTT	CASSSQGGRLNTEAFF
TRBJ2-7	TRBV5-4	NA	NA	TGTGCCAGCAGCTTGGGGGCAGCCTACGAGCAGTACTTC	CASSLGAAYEQYF
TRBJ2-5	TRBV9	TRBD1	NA	TGTGCCAGCAGCGTAGCTAGGGACAGGGGCCTCCAAGAGACCCAGTACTTC	CASSVARDRGLQETQYF
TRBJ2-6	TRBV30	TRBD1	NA	TGTGCCTGGAGTTTGACAGGGATCTGGGCTGGGGCCAACGTCCTGACTTTC	CAWSLTGIWAGANVLTF
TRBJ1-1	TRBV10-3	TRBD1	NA	TGTGCCATCAGTGGGGGGAAGGACAGGGGACGGATTAAGAACACTGAAGCTTTCTTT	CAISGGKDRGRIKNTEAFF
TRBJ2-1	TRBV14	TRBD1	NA	TGTGCCAGCAGCATAGACAGGGGGCGAACAACCTCCTACAATGAGCAGTTCTTC	CASSIDRGRTTSYNEQFF
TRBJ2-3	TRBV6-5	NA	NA	TGTGCCAGCAGTTACTCCGGGTGGGGCACAGATACGCAGTATTTT	CASSYSGWGTDTQYF
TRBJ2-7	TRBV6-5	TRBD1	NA	TGTGCCAGCAGTTACGCTGGGACAGACTCCTACGAGCAGTACTTC	CASSYAGTDSYEQYF
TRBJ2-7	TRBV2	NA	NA	TGTGCCAGCAGTGACCAGGGCTTGGGCTCCGAGCAGTACTTC	CASSDQGLGSEQYF
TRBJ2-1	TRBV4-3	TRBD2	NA	TGCGCCAGCAGCCAAGATGGATCTCTGATGGGGGGGGTGTTCTTC	CASSQDGSLMGGVFF
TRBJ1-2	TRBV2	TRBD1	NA	TGTGCCAGCAGCCCGGGACAGCTCAACTATGGCTACACCTTC	CASSPGQLNYGYTF
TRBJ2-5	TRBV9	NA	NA	TGTGCCAGCAGCCCCGAAGGCAGCGTAGAGACCCAGTACTTC	CASSPEGSVETQYF